A few counts support the clone carrying this TCR beta chain. One entry per CDR3 protein results from TCRdb running MiXCR on the 5' RACE reads. The data contain roughly 540,000 distinct CDR3 sequences, roughly a fifth of them singletons. The germline V and J ends were trimmed by 5 bases and 6 bases, with 9 bases remaining between them. Germline V gene data show CDR1 as LGHDT and CDR2 as YNNKEL (reference sequence). The CDR3 extends over 12 amino acids. These data come from a study of identical twins. These data are also associated with another study on T cells expressing NK-cell markers.

Sequenced input: CD4+ T cells sorted from blood. The chain couples TRBV3-1 to TRBJ2-3; possible D gene TRBD1, 6 bases. The source of this sequence is a woman between 18 and 30 years old in good health. The CDR3 is CASSFQGDTQYF. The CDR3 coding sequence is TGTGCCAGCAGCTTCCAGGGGGATACGCAGTATTTT.